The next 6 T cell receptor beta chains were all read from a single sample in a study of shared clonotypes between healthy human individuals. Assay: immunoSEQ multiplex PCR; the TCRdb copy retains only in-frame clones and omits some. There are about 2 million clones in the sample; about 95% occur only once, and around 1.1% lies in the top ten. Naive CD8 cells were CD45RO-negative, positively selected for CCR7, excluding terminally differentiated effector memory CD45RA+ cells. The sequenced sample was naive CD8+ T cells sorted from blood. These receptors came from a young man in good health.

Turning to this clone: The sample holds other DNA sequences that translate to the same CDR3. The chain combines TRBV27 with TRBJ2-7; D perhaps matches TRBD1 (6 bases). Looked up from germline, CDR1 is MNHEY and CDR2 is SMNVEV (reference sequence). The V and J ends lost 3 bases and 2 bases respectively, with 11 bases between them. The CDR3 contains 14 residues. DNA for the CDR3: TGTGCCAGCAGTTTGGGGCAGGGGACCTACGAGCAGTACTTC. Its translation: CASSLGQGTYEQYF.

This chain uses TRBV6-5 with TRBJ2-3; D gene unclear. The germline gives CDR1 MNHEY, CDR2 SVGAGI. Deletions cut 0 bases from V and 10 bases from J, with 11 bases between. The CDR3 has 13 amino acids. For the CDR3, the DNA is TGTGCCAGCAGTTACTCGGACGGTTTGGCGCAGTATTTT. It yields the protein CASSYSDGLAQYF.

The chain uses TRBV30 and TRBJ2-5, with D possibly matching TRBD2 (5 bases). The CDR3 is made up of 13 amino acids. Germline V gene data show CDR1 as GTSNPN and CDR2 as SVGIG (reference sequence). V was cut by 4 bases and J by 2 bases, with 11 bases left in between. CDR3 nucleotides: TGTGCCTGGACCATGCCGGGACAAGAGACCCAGTACTTC. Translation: CAWTMPGQETQYF. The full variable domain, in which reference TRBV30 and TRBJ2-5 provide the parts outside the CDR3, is SQTIHQWPATLVQPVGSPLSLECTVEGTSNPNLYWYRQAAGRGLQLLFYSVGIGQISSEVPQNLSASRPQDRQFILSSKKLLLSDSGFYLCAWTMPGQETQYFGPGTRLLVL.

CDR3 nucleotides: TGCGCCAGCAGCCCCGTCCTCAACGAAAAACTGTTTTTT. Encoded protein: CASSPVLNEKLFF. The genes are TRBV4-1 and TRBJ1-4, with D unclear. Germline CDR1 MGHRA, CDR2 YSYEKL. The CDR3 has 13 amino acids. Trimming left V 4 bases short and J 8 bases short, with 11 bases between.

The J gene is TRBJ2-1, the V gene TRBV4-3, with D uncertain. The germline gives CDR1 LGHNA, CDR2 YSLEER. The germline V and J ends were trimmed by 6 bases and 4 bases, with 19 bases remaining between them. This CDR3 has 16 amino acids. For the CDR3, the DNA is TGCGCCAGCAGTTCATCCCCCAGCGCCATTTACAATGAGCAGTTCTTC. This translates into CASSSSPSAIYNEQFF.

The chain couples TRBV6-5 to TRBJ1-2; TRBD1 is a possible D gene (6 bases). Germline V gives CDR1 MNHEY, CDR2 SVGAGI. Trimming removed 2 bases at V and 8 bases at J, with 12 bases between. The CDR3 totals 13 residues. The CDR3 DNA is TGTGCCAGCAGTTACAACAGGGTTATGGGCTACACCTTC. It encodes CASSYNRVMGYTF.